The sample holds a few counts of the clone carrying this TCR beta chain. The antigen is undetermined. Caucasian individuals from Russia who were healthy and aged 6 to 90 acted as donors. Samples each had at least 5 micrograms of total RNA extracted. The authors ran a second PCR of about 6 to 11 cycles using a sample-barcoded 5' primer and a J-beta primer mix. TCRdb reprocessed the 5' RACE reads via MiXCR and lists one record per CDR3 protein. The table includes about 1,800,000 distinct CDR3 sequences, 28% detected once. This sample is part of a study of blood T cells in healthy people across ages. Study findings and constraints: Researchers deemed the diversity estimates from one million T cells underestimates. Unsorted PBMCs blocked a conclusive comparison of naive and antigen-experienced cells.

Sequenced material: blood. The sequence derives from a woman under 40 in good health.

The CDR3, as DNA: TGCGCCAGCAGAGGGTTAAGCTCCTACGAGCAGTACTTC. Amino acids: CASRGLSSYEQYF. The rearrangement uses TRBV5-1 and TRBJ2-7; D gene ambiguous. CDR1 is SGHRS and CDR2 is YFSETQ in the germline V gene. The length of the CDR3 is 13 residues. V was clipped by 5 bases and J by 0 bases, with 9 bases between them.